Listed here are 20 T cell receptor beta chains from one sample, sequenced in a study of blood T cell repertoires in COVID-19 (TCRdb year 2020). Libraries were made using the immunoSEQ multiplex PCR assay. TCRdb limited this immuneACCESS table to in-frame rearrangements with V and J called. A share of clones is missing; checked studies link under half to unresolved V genes, and the rest is unexplained. Here the sample has around 250,000 clones; about nine tenths occur a single time. Of the sample, roughly 4.3% falls within the top ten clones. Sequences were obtained from PBMCs or T cells enriched from blood (not recorded which). The receptors here all came from a woman under 40 with acute COVID-19.

The chain combines TRBV19 with TRBJ1-4; TRBD1 matches at 7 bases. The germline gives CDR1 LNHDA, CDR2 SQIVND (reference sequence). CDR3 length: 15 residues. Trimming removed 1 base from V and 4 bases from J; junction bases left unmatched: 3. The CDR3 here is CASSIAGTDNEKLFF. The CDR3 DNA reads as TGTGCCAGTAGTATAGCAGGGACAGATAATGAAAAACTGTTTTTT.

V is TRBV29-1 and J is TRBJ1-1; 9 bases align to TRBD1. Losses at the gene ends were 6 bases for V and 5 bases for J; bases not matched to a gene: 7. CDR1 is SQVTM, CDR2 ANQGSEA, per germline. The CDR3 spans 13 residues. CDR3 amino acids: CSVCTGGGTEAFF. The CDR3 DNA sequence: TGCAGCGTGTGTACAGGGGGCGGAACTGAAGCTTTCTTT. The whole variable domain, remainder taken from reference TRBV29-1 and TRBJ1-1, is SAVISQKPSRDICQRGTSLTIQCQVDSQVTMMFWYRQQPGQSLTLIATANQGSEATYESGFVIDKFPISRPNLTFSTLTVSNMSPEDSSIYLCSVCTGGGTEAFFGQGTRLTVV.

The V call is TRBV29-1, the J call TRBJ2-1, with 11 bases aligning to TRBD1. CDR1 and CDR2 (germline): SQVTM, ANQGSEA. The V and J ends lost 2 bases and 9 bases, in that order; junction bases with no gene match: 6. The CDR3 consists of 14 residues. The CDR3 here is CSVENRDRGSEQFF. The CDR3 nucleotides are TGCAGCGTTGAAAACCGGGACAGGGGGAGTGAGCAGTTCTTC.

This clone is a singleton in its sample. The V gene is TRBV6-2 or TRBV6-3, the J gene TRBJ1-1; TRBD1 aligns across 7 bases. The CDR3 spans 14 residues. V was clipped by 6 bases and J by 1 base; unmatched bases: 5. CDR1 and CDR2 (germline): MNHEY, SVGEGT. CDR3 sequence reads: CASSTRQGNTEAFF. For the CDR3, the DNA is TGTGCCAGCAGCACCAGACAGGGGAACACTGAAGCTTTCTTT.

This clone appeared a single time. The gene calls are TRBV6-5 and TRBJ1-2; 7 bases fit TRBD1. This CDR3 has 13 amino acids. With V trimmed by 5 bases and J by 7 bases, 7 bases remained unmatched. Germline lookup yields CDR1 MNHEY and CDR2 SVGAGI. This CDR3 is CASSRYAGGGYTF. The CDR3 nucleotides read TGTGCCAGCAGTCGGTACGCAGGGGGTGGCTACACCTTC.

This clone was recorded a few times. The chain couples TRBV20-1 to TRBJ2-1; no definite D call. This CDR3 has 11 amino acids. V was pared by 7 bases and J by 3 bases, with 7 bases between. The V gene's germline CDR1 is DFQATT and CDR2 SNEGSKA (reference sequence). CDR3 loop: CSVGSYNEQFF. In DNA form, the CDR3 reads TGCAGTGTGGGCAGCTACAATGAGCAGTTCTTC.

V and J are TRBV15 and TRBJ1-6; 8 bases map to TRBD1. The CDR3 totals 15 residues. Trimming cost V 4 bases and J 5 bases; bases outside gene matches: 4. Germline V gene sequence: CDR1 LNHNV, CDR2 YYDKDF (reference sequence). DNA of the CDR3: TGTGCCACCAGCAACGACAGGGGAGATAATTCACCCCTCCACTTT. This encodes CATSNDRGDNSPLHF.

This clone was observed once. The rearrangement joins TRBV4-1 to TRBJ1-6; TRBD1 is a possible D gene (6 bases). Germline CDR1 MGHRA, CDR2 YSYEKL. The CDR3 spans 16 residues. V was clipped by 4 bases and J by 9 bases, with 19 bases between them. The CDR3 DNA reads TGCGCCAGCAGCCTTAACGAGGACAGAGCCTTTTCACCCCTCCACTTT. Translated: CASSLNEDRAFSPLHF.

The chain carries TRBV14 and TRBJ2-4; TRBD2 aligns across 8 bases. Trimming took 1 base from V and 4 from J; bases not matched to a gene: 6. This CDR3 contains 16 residues. Germline loops: CDR1 SGHDN, CDR2 FVKESK. This chain's CDR3 is CASSQAYREGKNIQYF. The CDR3 nucleotides are TGTGCCAGCAGCCAAGCTTACCGGGAGGGAAAAAACATTCAGTACTTC.

The chain employs TRBV29-1 and TRBJ2-7; TRBD2 might be the D (6 bases). CDR1 is SQVTM and CDR2 is ANQGSEA in the germline V gene. V lost 4 bases, J lost 4 bases, and 11 bases lay in between. The CDR3 length is 12 residues. CDR3 nucleotides: TGCAGCGTTGGGCGGGACGAATACGAGCAGTACTTC. This codes for CSVGRDEYEQYF.

The chain joins TRBV9 to TRBJ2-2, with D possibly matching TRBD1 (5 bases). V lost 2 bases to trimming and J lost 1 base, with 9 bases between them. Germline V gene lookup returns CDR1 SGDLS and CDR2 YYNGEE. This CDR3 is 15 amino acids long. The CDR3 sequence is CASSVDRLNTGELFF. Here the CDR3 DNA reads TGTGCCAGCAGCGTCGACAGACTGAACACCGGGGAGCTGTTTTTT.

The J gene is TRBJ2-3, the V gene TRBV28; 10 bases are a match to TRBD2. CDR3 length: 15 amino acids. The V and J ends lost 2 bases and 5 bases, in that order; junction bases with no gene match: 4. Per the germline V gene, CDR1 is MDHEN and CDR2 is SYDVKM. The CDR3 region is CASSLRLAGVDTQYF. In DNA, the CDR3 is TGTGCCAGCAGTTTAAGGCTAGCGGGGGTAGATACGCAGTATTTT.

The gene calls are TRBV27 and TRBJ1-1; 11 bases match TRBD1. This CDR3 is 15 amino acids long. V shed 2 bases, J shed 5 bases, and the junction held 4 bases outside the gene matches. Germline assignment: CDR1 MNHEY and CDR2 SMNVEV (reference sequence). CDR3 in amino acids: CASSLRGQGETEAFF. In nucleotides, the CDR3 is TGTGCCAGCAGTTTAAGGGGACAGGGGGAGACTGAAGCTTTCTTT.

The gene calls are TRBV5-4 and TRBJ1-4; D remains ambiguous. Germline CDR1 reads SGHNT; CDR2 reads YYREEE (reference sequence). The V gene lost 4 bases and the J gene lost 0 bases, with 10 bases spanning the gap. The CDR3 covers 15 residues. CDR3 sequence: CASSPTKATNEKLFF. The CDR3 coding sequence is TGTGCCAGCAGCCCGACAAAAGCAACTAATGAAAAACTGTTTTTT.

The chain is built from TRBV4-1 and TRBJ2-1; possible D gene TRBD2, 5 bases. The germline V gene has CDR1 MGHRA and CDR2 YSYEKL. This CDR3 is built from 16 residues. V lost 0 bases and J 0 bases, leaving 9 bases between the germline ends. CDR3 amino acids: CASSQDASSSYNEQFF. The DNA for the CDR3 is TGCGCCAGCAGCCAAGATGCTAGCAGCTCCTACAATGAGCAGTTCTTC.

The rearrangement links TRBV7-9 to TRBJ2-3; D is possibly TRBD2 (5 bases). Germline CDR1 SEHNR, CDR2 FQNEAQ (reference sequence). The CDR3 is made up of 15 amino acids. The V gene lost 0 bases and the J gene lost 0 bases, with 7 bases spanning the gap. CDR3: CASSLAGGSTDTQYF. The CDR3 DNA reads TGTGCCAGCAGCTTAGCGGGCGGGAGCACAGATACGCAGTATTTT.

This clone was seen only once. J is TRBJ2-3 and V is TRBV27, with 10 bases identical to TRBD1. CDR1 is MNHEY, CDR2 SMNVEV, per germline (reference sequence). Trimming cost V 2 bases and J 6 bases; bases outside gene matches: 5. The CDR3 runs 15 residues. The CDR3 DNA reads TGTGCCAGCAGTTTAGGGACAGGGGTAAGGGATACGCAGTATTTT. It is translated as CASSLGTGVRDTQYF.

The rearrangement uses TRBV5-1 and TRBJ1-4, with 9 bases matching TRBD1. V lost 4 bases, J lost 0 bases, and 10 bases stayed unmatched. The CDR3 totals 18 residues. The germline CDR1 and CDR2 sequences are SGHRS and YFSETQ. This CDR3 is CASSRTGVGVATNEKLFF. In DNA form, the CDR3 reads TGCGCCAGCAGCCGGACAGGGGTAGGGGTAGCAACTAATGAAAAACTGTTTTTT.

This chain uses TRBV2 with TRBJ2-7; 7 bases agree with TRBD2. The V segment lost 6 bases and the J segment 7 bases; nucleotides outside the gene matches: 9. This CDR3 has 13 amino acids. Germline CDR1 is SNHLY and CDR2 is FYNNEI. The CDR3 DNA reads TGTGCCAGCAGCGGTGGCTCCGGGGGGGAGCAGTACTTC. Protein: CASSGGSGGEQYF.

This chain uses TRBV28 with TRBJ2-7, with 7 nucleotides matching TRBD1. The trim removed 5 bases at V and 0 bases at J, leaving 7 bases unmatched. CDR3 length equals 15 residues. Germline-derived CDR1 and CDR2 are MDHEN and SYDVKM. The CDR3 is CASSTPQGSSYEQYF. The CDR3 DNA follows: TGTGCCAGCAGTACCCCACAGGGGAGCTCCTACGAGCAGTACTTC.